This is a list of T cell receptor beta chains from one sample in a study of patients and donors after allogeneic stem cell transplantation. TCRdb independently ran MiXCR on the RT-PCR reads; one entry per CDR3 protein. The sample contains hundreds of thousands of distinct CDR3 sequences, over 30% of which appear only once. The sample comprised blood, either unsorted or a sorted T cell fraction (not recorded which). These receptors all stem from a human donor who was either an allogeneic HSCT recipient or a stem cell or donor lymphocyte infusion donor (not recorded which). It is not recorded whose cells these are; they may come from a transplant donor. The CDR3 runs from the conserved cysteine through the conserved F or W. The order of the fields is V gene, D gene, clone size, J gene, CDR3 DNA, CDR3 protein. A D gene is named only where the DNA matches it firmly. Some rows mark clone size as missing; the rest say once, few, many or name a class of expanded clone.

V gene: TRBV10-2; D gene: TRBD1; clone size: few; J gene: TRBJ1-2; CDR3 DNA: TGCGCCTCCTGGGACAGGGCTGGATATGGCTACACCTTC; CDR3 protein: CASWDRAGYGYTF
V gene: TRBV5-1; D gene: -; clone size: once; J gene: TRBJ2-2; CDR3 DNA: TGCGCCAGCAGCTTCCCGGACAGAGACACCGGGGAGCTGTTTTTT; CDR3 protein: CASSFPDRDTGELFF
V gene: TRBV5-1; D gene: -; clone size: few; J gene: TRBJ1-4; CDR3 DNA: TGCGCCAGCAGCTTGGAAGGGGATGGCGAAAAACTGTTTTTT; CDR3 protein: CASSLEGDGEKLFF
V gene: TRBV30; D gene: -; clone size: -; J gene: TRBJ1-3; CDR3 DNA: TGTGCCTGGAGTGTTAGTGGAAACACCATATATTTT; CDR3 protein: CAWSVSGNTIYF
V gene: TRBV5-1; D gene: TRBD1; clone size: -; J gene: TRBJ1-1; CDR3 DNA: TGCGCCAGCAGCTACCGACAGGGCAGCACTGAAGCTTTCTTT; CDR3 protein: CASSYRQGSTEAFF
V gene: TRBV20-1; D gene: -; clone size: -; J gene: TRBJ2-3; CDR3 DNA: TGCAGTGCTCTCCAAGGGGGGGCTCGAGATACGCAGTATTTT; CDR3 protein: CSALQGGARDTQYF
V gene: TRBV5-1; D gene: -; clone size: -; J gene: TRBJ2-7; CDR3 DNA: TGCGCCAGCAGCTTGGAGCGGTACGAGCAGTACTTC; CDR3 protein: CASSLERYEQYF
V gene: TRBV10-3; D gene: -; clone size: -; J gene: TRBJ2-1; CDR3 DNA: TGTGCCATCAGTGTCTGGGCTACGAGAAATGAGCAGTTCTTC; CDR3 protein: CAISVWATRNEQFF
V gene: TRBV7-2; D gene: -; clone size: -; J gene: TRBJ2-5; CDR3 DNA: TGTGCCAGCAGCTTAGCCGAGAAAGAGACCCAGTACTTC; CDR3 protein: CASSLAEKETQYF
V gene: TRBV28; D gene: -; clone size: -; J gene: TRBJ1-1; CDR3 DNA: TGTGCCAGCAACCCCTTGGGGGACGTCCTCACTGAAGCTTTCTTT; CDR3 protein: CASNPLGDVLTEAFF
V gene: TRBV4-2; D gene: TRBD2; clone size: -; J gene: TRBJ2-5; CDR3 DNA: TGTGCCAGCAGCGCTCGGACTAGCGGGGGGGAAGAGACCCAGTACTTC; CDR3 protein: CASSARTSGGEETQYF
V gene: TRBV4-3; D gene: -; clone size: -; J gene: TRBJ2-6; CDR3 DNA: TGCGCCAGCAGCCAAGAGGGGAACTCTGGGGCCAACGTCCTGACTTTC; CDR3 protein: CASSQEGNSGANVLTF
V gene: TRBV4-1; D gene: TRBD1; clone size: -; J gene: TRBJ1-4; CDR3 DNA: TGCGCCAGCAGCCGACACATCGGGACAGGGTCTGAAAAACTGTTTTTT; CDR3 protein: CASSRHIGTGSEKLFF
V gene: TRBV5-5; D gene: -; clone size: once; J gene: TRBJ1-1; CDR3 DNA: TGTGCCAGCAGCCCCGACCCGCGGGGGATGGTCAGGGCTGAAGCTTTCTTT; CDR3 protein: CASSPDPRGMVRAEAFF
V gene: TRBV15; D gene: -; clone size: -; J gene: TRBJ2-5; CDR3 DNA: TGTGCCACCAGCAGAGATCCCGGGCCAGAAACCCAGTACTTC; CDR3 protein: CATSRDPGPETQYF
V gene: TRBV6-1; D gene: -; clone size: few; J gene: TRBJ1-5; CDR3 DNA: TGTGCCAGCAGTGCGGACACTTTGCCCGATCAGCCCCAGCATTTT; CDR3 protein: CASSADTLPDQPQHF
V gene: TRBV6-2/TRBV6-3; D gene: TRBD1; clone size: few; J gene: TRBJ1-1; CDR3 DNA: TGTGCCAGCAGAATATCCGACAGGGGATGGGACACTGAAGCTTTCTTT; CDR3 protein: CASRISDRGWDTEAFF
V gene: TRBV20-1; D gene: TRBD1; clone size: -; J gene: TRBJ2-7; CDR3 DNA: TGCAGTGCTAGAGCGGACAGGGACGAGCAGTACTTC; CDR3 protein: CSARADRDEQYF
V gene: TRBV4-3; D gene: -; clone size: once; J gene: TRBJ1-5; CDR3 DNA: TGCGCCAGCAGCCAAAGAGCCTCGACCCTCAATCAGCCCCAGCATTTT; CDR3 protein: CASSQRASTLNQPQHF
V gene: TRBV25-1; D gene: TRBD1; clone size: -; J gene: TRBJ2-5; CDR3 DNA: TGTGCCAGCAGTGAATTCGGGACAGGGGCCCAAGAGACCCAGTACTTC; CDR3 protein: CASSEFGTGAQETQYF
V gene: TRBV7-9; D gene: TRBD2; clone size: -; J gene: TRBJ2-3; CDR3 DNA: TGTGCCAGCAGCCATAGCGGGGGATCAGATACGCAGTATTTT; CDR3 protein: CASSHSGGSDTQYF
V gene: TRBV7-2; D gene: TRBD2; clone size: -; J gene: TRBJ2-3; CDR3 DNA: TGTGCCAGCAGCTTGGAGAGCGGGGTCAGAGATACGCAGTATTTT; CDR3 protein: CASSLESGVRDTQYF
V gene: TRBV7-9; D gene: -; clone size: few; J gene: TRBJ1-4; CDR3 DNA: TGTGCCAGCAGTTTAGGCGACATACGAAATGAAAAACTGTTTTTT; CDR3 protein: CASSLGDIRNEKLFF
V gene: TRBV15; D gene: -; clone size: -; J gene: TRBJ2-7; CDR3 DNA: TGTGCCACCAGCAGCCAGCGGACAGAGTACAACGAGCAGTACTTC; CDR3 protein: CATSSQRTEYNEQYF
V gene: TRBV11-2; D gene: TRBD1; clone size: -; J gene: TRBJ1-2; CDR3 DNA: TGTGCCAGCAGACATCCGGGACAGGGGGGCTTAGCCGCTGGCTACACCTTC; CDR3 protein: CASRHPGQGGLAAGYTF
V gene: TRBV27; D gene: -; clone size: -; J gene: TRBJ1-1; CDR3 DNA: TGTGCCAGCATTGATGGAGGGGGGAACACTGAAGCTTTCTTT; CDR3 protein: CASIDGGGNTEAFF
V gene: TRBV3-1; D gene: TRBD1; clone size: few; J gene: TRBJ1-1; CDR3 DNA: TGTGCCAGCAGCCATAACAGGGGTAACACTGAAGCTTTCTTT; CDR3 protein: CASSHNRGNTEAFF
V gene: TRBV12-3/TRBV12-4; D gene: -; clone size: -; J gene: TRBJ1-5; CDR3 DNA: TGTGCCAGCAGTTCCAGACGGACCAATCAGCCCCAGCATTTT; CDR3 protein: CASSSRRTNQPQHF
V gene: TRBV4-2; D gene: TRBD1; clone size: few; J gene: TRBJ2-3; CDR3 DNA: TGTGCCAGCAGCCAGGCGACAGGGACGAGATATAGCACAGATACGCAGTATTTT; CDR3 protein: CASSQATGTRYSTDTQYF
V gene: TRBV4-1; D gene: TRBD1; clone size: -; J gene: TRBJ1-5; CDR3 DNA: TGCGCCAGCAGCCAACTGACAGGGAGCAATCAGCCCCAGCATTTT; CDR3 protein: CASSQLTGSNQPQHF
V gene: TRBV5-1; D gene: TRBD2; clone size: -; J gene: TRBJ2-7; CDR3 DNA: TGCGCCAGCAGCTCGATAGCGGGGTTAAGGAACGAGCAGTACTTC; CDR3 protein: CASSSIAGLRNEQYF
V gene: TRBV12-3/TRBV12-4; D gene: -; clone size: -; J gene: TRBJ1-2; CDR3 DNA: TGTGCCAGCAGTTTAACGGTCGGGGGTGGAGGCGGCTATGGCTACACCTTC; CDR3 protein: CASSLTVGGGGGYGYTF
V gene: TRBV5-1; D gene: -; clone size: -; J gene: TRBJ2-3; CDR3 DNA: TGCGCCAGCCGGAGCCGGGGTACCAGCACAGATACGCAGTATTTT; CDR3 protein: CASRSRGTSTDTQYF
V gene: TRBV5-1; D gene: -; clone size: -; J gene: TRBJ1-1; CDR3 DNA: TGCGCCAGCAGCTTGGGATCCACAGGGAACACTGAAGCTTTCTTT; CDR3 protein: CASSLGSTGNTEAFF
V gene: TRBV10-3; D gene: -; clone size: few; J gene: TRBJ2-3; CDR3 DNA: TGTGCCATCGGCGCCGAGGGTAGTCGCACAGATACGCAGTATTTT; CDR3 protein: CAIGAEGSRTDTQYF
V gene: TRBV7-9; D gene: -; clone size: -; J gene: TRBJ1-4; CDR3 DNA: TGTGCCAGCAGCGCCTGGGACGGGAATGAAAAACTGTTTTTT; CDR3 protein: CASSAWDGNEKLFF
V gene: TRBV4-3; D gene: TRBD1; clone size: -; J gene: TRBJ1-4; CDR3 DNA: TGCGCCAGCAGCCAAGCAGGGGGCGCGGATGAAAAACTGTTTTTT; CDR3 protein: CASSQAGGADEKLFF
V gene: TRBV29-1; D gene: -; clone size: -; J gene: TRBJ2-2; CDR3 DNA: TGCAGCGTTTACCTCTCGGGGGCGAACACCGGGGAGCTGTTTTTT; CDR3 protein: CSVYLSGANTGELFF
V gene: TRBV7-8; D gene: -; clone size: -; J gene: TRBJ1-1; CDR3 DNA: TGTGCCAGCAGCTTGTGGGGCAGAATAATGAACACTGAAGCTTTCTTT; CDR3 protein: CASSLWGRIMNTEAFF
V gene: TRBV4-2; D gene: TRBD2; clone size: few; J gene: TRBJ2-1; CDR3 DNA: TGTGCCAGCAGCCAAGAGCCGGGGGGGCACAATGAGCAGTTCTTC; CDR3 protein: CASSQEPGGHNEQFF
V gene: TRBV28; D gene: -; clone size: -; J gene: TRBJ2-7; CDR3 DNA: TGTGCCAGCAGTCGCATGGACAGCTACGAGCAGTACTTC; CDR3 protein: CASSRMDSYEQYF
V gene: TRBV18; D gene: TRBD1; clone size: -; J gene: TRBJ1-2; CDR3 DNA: TGTGCCAGCTCACCACAGGACAGGGGGCGAGAAGGTTATGGCTACACCTTC; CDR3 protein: CASSPQDRGREGYGYTF
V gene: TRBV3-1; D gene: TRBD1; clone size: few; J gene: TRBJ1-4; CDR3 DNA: TGTGCCAGCAGCCAAGAGAGGGCAGGGGGCCTGTTTTTT; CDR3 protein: CASSQERAGGLFF
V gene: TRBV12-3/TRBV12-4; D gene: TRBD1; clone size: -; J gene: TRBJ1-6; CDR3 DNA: TGTGCCAGCAATTCCAGACAGGGCAGCTCCTATAATTCACCCCTCCACTTT; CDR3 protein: CASNSRQGSSYNSPLHF
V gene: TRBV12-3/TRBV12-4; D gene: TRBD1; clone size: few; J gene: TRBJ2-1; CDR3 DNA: TGTGCCAGCAGTTATCCCCGGGACAGCCTATACAATGAGCAGTTCTTC; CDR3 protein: CASSYPRDSLYNEQFF
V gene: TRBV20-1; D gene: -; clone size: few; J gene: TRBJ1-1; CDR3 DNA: TGCAGTGTTAAGAAGAACACTGAAGCTTTCTTT; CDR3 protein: CSVKKNTEAFF
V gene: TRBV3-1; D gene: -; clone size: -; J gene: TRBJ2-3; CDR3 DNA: TGTGCCAGCAGCGGGGGGGCCGGTGATACGCAGTATTTT; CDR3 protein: CASSGGAGDTQYF
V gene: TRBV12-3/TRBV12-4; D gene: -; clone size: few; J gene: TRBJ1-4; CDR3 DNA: TGTGCCAGCAGTCACTCAGGGACTTTTAATGAAAAACTGTTTTTT; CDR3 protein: CASSHSGTFNEKLFF
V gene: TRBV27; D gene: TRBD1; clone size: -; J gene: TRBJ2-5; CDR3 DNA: TGTGCCAGCAGTTATACAGGGGGGGAGACCCAGTACTTC; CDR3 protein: CASSYTGGETQYF
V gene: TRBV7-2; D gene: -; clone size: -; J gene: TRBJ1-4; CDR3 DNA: TGTGCCAGCAGCTTAGATACGTGGGACTCTAATGAAAAACTGTTTTTT; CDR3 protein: CASSLDTWDSNEKLFF
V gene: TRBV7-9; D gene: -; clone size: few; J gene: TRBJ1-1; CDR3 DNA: TGTGCCAGCACCCTGGGGGAGAAAGCTTTCTTT; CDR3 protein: CASTLGEKAFF
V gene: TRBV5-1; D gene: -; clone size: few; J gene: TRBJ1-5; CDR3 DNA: TGCGCCAGCAGCGAGGGGGGACACACCGGTCAGCCCCAGCATTTT; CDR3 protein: CASSEGGHTGQPQHF
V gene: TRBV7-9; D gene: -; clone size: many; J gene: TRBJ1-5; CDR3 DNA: TGTGCCAGCAGTTTAAGGGATCAGCCCCAGCATTTT; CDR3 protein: CASSLRDQPQHF
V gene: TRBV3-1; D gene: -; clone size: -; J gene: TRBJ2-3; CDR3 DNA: TGTGCCAGCAGCCAAGAAACCCTGTGGGGCACAGATACGCAGTATTTT; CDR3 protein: CASSQETLWGTDTQYF
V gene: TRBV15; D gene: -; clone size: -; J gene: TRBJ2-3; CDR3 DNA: TGTGCCACCAGCAGAGGGCCGGGACTCAGCACAGATACGCAGTATTTT; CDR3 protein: CATSRGPGLSTDTQYF
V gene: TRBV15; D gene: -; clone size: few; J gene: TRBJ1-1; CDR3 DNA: TGTGCCACCAGCAGACCGCCGGAGGGACCCATGAACACTGAAGCTTTCTTT; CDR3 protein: CATSRPPEGPMNTEAFF
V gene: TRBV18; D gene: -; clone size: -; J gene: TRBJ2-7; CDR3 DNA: TGTGCCAGCTCACCTTCTTCAAGGGACCCATCCTACGAGCAGTACTTC; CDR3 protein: CASSPSSRDPSYEQYF
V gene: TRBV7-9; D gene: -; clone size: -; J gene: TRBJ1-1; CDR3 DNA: TGTGCCAGCAGCTTAGTTGTGGCTGAAGCTTTCTTT; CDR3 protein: CASSLVVAEAFF
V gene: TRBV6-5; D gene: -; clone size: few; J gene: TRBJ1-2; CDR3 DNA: TGTGCCAGCAGTTACTCGACAGGTGACTATGGCTACACCTTC; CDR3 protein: CASSYSTGDYGYTF
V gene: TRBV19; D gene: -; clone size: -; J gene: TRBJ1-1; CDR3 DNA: TGTGCCAGTAGTATCGGGGGACAACTGAACACTGAAGCTTTCTTT; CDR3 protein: CASSIGGQLNTEAFF